A selection of T cell receptor beta chains follows, all from one sample in a study of CD8 T cells in ankylosing spondylitis. MiXCR, run by TCRdb on the 5' RACE reads, gives a single entry per CDR3 protein. The data show around 210,000 distinct CDR3 sequences, roughly 8.2% seen once. Specimen: blood, either unsorted or a sorted T cell fraction (not recorded which). The receptor source for this set is a female donor with ankylosing spondylitis or in good health (not recorded which). The conserved cysteine and the conserved F or W are not part of the CDR3 here. Fields, in order: J gene, V gene, CDR3 protein.

>TRBJ2-4|TRBV2
ATTGDRGYIQAKNIQY
>TRBJ2-7|TRBV20-1
SALGGSHYEQY
>TRBJ2-7|TRBV7-9
ASSSGRPRYEQY
>TRBJ2-5|TRBV10-3
AISESRGQETQY
>TRBJ2-6|TRBV29-1
SVDHAGTGNVLT
>TRBJ2-3|TRBV7-9
ASNAGGAPGDTQY
>TRBJ1-4|TRBV4-3
ASSPLSGGVREKLF
>TRBJ2-1|TRBV4-3
ASSQGRTGPYNEQF
>TRBJ2-3|TRBV20-1
SAGVGASTDTQY
>TRBJ2-3|TRBV7-9
ASSLNSQREAADTQY
>TRBJ2-1|TRBV11-3
ASSLGPGSGPLWEQF
>TRBJ1-1|TRBV10-3
AIRDTKNTEAF
>TRBJ1-5|TRBV6-2/TRBV6-3
ASSGGGGGFNQPQH
>TRBJ2-7|TRBV12-3/TRBV12-4
ASTTGTAYEQY
>TRBJ1-6|TRBV5-6
ASSLGRQDSPLH
>TRBJ1-5|TRBV2
ASKGHGNQPQH
>TRBJ2-2|TRBV5-1
ASSLGQGIPGELF
>TRBJ2-2|TRBV12-3/TRBV12-4
ASSLSRELF
>TRBJ2-1|TRBV5-4
ASSLVSSGNNEQF
>TRBJ2-5|TRBV27
ASSPLPTGTETQY
>TRBJ1-1|TRBV20-1
SARRDVAFMGNTEAF
>TRBJ2-1|TRBV27
ASSVPRLAGVHEQF